The T cell receptor beta chain under discussion was sequenced for a study of OX40 agonist ivuxolimab in advanced cancers. Study-wide points: Some patients without response likewise showed low normalized clonal expansion.

Comments on this clone: Its antigen is undetermined.

The CDR3 covers 14 residues. V gave up 5 bases and J gave up 5 bases; unmatched junction bases: 6. Germline loops: CDR1 SGHAT, CDR2 FQNNGV. The data were produced by immunoSEQ multiplex PCR, yet TCRdb's version contains in-frame clones alone and is incomplete. The table includes about 50,000 clones, around nine tenths detected once. The clonotype comes from an adult with an advanced solid tumor such as melanoma, head and neck, liver or kidney cancer. This specimen was CD4+ or CD8+ T cells sorted from blood, taken in a trial of the OX40 agonist ivuxolimab. This chain links TRBV11-2 with TRBJ2-7; 10 bases match TRBD1. The CDR3 loop reads CASSRTGGIDEQYF. Written as DNA, the CDR3 is TGTGCCAGCAGCAGGACAGGGGGGATAGACGAGCAGTACTTC.